The rows below give T cell receptor beta chains drawn from one sample of a study of Ad26.COV2.S vaccination and SARS-CoV-2 variants. The method was immunoSEQ multiplex PCR; TCRdb's version includes in-frame clones alone and lacks a portion of them. This table has roughly 300,000 clones, about 85% appearing once. The material sequenced was peripheral blood, taken in a trial of Ad26.COV2.S vaccine versus placebo. These receptors were collected from a person between 18 and 65 years old who received the Ad26.COV2.S COVID-19 vaccine or a placebo. Both conserved end residues are part of each CDR3. D genes are given only for firm matches. Size tells how often a clone was seen (once, few, many) or the class of an expanded clone, and some rows leave it out.

V gene,clone size,J gene,D gene,CDR3 DNA,CDR3 protein
TRBV7-3,NA,TRBJ1-5,TRBD1,TGTGCCAGCAGCTCGGAGGGGACAGGGAATCAGCCCCAGCATTTT,CASSSEGTGNQPQHF
TRBV7-2,once,TRBJ2-3,NA,TGTGCCAGCAGCTTTGTGACCCACACAGATACGCAGTATTTT,CASSFVTHTDTQYF
TRBV6-5,once,TRBJ1-6,NA,TGTGCCAGCAGTTACGACATAGGCTCCTATAATTCACCCCTCCACTTT,CASSYDIGSYNSPLHF
TRBV13,NA,TRBJ1-1,NA,TGTGCCAGCAGCTTAGTTGTGGGGGAATCCATGAACACTGAAGCTTTCTTT,CASSLVVGESMNTEAFF
TRBV7-5,once,TRBJ1-2,NA,TGTGCCAGAAGCGTAGAGGGGGACAGGGGGCCCGACCTCTATGGCTACACCTTC,CARSVEGDRGPDLYGYTF
TRBV9,NA,TRBJ1-3,NA,TGTGCCAGCAGCGTAGAGGGGAATGGAAACACCATATATTTT,CASSVEGNGNTIYF
TRBV29-1,NA,TRBJ2-1,NA,TGCAGCGTTTTGGGAGCGGCTCTCCCACACAATGAGCAGTTCTTC,CSVLGAALPHNEQFF
TRBV29-1,NA,TRBJ2-7,NA,TGCAGCGTTGTGGGTGGGGAAGAAATGACCTACGAGCAGTACTTC,CSVVGGEEMTYEQYF
TRBV5-1,NA,TRBJ2-7,NA,TGCGCCAGCAGCTCGAATCCCGCCGGCGAGCAGTACTTC,CASSSNPAGEQYF
TRBV5-1,NA,TRBJ2-3,NA,TGCGCCAGCCGTGGGACAAACGTTGATACGCAGTATTTT,CASRGTNVDTQYF
TRBV5-4,NA,TRBJ2-4,NA,TGTGCCAGCAGCTTGAGGGATAACTTAGCCAAAAACATTCAGTACTTC,CASSLRDNLAKNIQYF
TRBV5-7,NA,TRBJ2-7,TRBD1,TGTGCCAGCAGCCCCTGGACAGGGCCCCACGAGCAGTACTTC,CASSPWTGPHEQYF
TRBV5-1,NA,TRBJ1-2,NA,TGCGCCAGCAGCTACAGAACTTATGGCTACACCTTC,CASSYRTYGYTF
TRBV10-3,NA,TRBJ2-2,TRBD2,TGTGCCATCAGTGACGAGCGAACTAGCGTCGTTCCCGGGGAGCTGTTTTTT,CAISDERTSVVPGELFF
TRBV6-2/TRBV6-3,NA,TRBJ2-1,NA,TGTGCCAGCAGTTACTCCCTTTTCACCGCTTATGGTACAGACAATGAGCAGTTCTTC,CASSYSLFTAYGTDNEQFF
TRBV11-2,NA,TRBJ2-7,TRBD1,TGTGCCAGCAGCCCGGACAGGGATACCTACGAGCAGTACTTC,CASSPDRDTYEQYF
TRBV11-1,once,TRBJ2-1,TRBD2,TGTGCCAGCAGCCCCCCGAGCGGGATAGTGAATGAGCAGTTCTTC,CASSPPSGIVNEQFF
TRBV4-3,NA,TRBJ1-4,TRBD1,TGCGCCAGCAGCCAAGGCTCGGGACAGGGTAGTGAAAAACTGTTTTTT,CASSQGSGQGSEKLFF
TRBV19,NA,TRBJ1-5,NA,TGTGCCAGTAGTATACGTTTCGGGGACGTGAGCAATCAGCCCCAGCATTTT,CASSIRFGDVSNQPQHF
TRBV27,NA,TRBJ1-4,NA,TGTGCCAGCAGTGGGGGATGGGGTGAAAAACTGTTTTTT,CASSGGWGEKLFF
TRBV7-9,NA,TRBJ2-2,NA,TGTGCCAGCAGCTTAGCGGTGGTGCAGAACACCGGGGAGCTGTTTTTT,CASSLAVVQNTGELFF
TRBV5-5,NA,TRBJ2-1,TRBD1,TGTGCCAGCAGCTTGGAGAGACAGGGGCAATCCTACAATGAGCAGTTCTTC,CASSLERQGQSYNEQFF
TRBV5-4,NA,TRBJ1-1,NA,TGTGCCAGCAGCTTGGGGGTTCGGGGGCGGGACACTGAAGCTTTCTTT,CASSLGVRGRDTEAFF
TRBV19,once,TRBJ2-7,NA,TGTGCCAGTAGTACCTCTCTCCCTCGGGACACCTCCTACGAGCAGTACTTC,CASSTSLPRDTSYEQYF
TRBV3-1/TRBV3-2,NA,TRBJ1-4,NA,TGTGCCAGCAGCCGAAGGGCAGGTAGGAATGAAAAACTGTTTTTT,CASSRRAGRNEKLFF
TRBV14,NA,TRBJ1-2,TRBD1,TGTGCCAGCAGCCAAGATCCACAGGGGCGGATCTATGGCTACACCTTC,CASSQDPQGRIYGYTF
TRBV28,NA,TRBJ2-3,TRBD1,TGTGCCAGCGCCGGGACAGGGAGACTAACAGATACGCAGTATTTT,CASAGTGRLTDTQYF
TRBV19,NA,TRBJ2-1,NA,TGTGCCAGTAGCCTAGAAACTTACAATGAGCAGTTCTTC,CASSLETYNEQFF
TRBV7-2,NA,TRBJ2-2,NA,TGTGCCAGCAGCTTTTCGGGGCCTCCGAACACCGGGGAGCTGTTTTTT,CASSFSGPPNTGELFF
TRBV5-4,NA,TRBJ2-2,TRBD1,TGTGCCAGCAGCACGGAGCCGGGACAGGCGAACACCGGGGAGCTGTTTTTT,CASSTEPGQANTGELFF
TRBV30,NA,TRBJ1-5,TRBD1,TGTGCCTGGAGTGCAGGACAGGGACTTAATCAGCCCCAGCATTTT,CAWSAGQGLNQPQHF
TRBV7-2,NA,TRBJ1-5,TRBD1,TGTGCCAGCAGCCAGAACCGGGACAGGGCAAATCAGCCCCAGCATTTT,CASSQNRDRANQPQHF
TRBV10-3,NA,TRBJ2-7,NA,TGTGCCATCAGCGAGGGCTCCTACGAGCAGTACTTC,CAISEGSYEQYF
TRBV5-1,few,TRBJ2-3,NA,TGCGCCAGCAGCTTGGAGGGACAACGCACAGATACGCAGTATTTT,CASSLEGQRTDTQYF
TRBV30,NA,TRBJ2-7,NA,TGTGCCTGGAGTATAGACAGTTCCTACGAGCAGTACTTC,CAWSIDSSYEQYF
TRBV9,NA,TRBJ2-7,TRBD2,TGTGCCAGCAGCGTAGCGGGAGGAACCCACGAGCAGTACTTC,CASSVAGGTHEQYF
TRBV6-2/TRBV6-3,NA,TRBJ2-7,TRBD1,TGTGCCAGCAGCCCTGGACAGGGGAACTACGAGCAGTACTTC,CASSPGQGNYEQYF
TRBV2,once,TRBJ1-4,NA,TGTGCCAGCCAGGAGCCAGGGTATGAAAAACTGTTTTTT,CASQEPGYEKLFF
TRBV9,NA,TRBJ2-1,TRBD2,TGTGCCAGCAGCCCTTCGGCGTGGGTAGCGGGGGGTCGGGGTGAGCAGTTCTTC,CASSPSAWVAGGRGEQFF
TRBV7-8,NA,TRBJ1-5,TRBD1,TGTGCCAGCAGCTTAGTGGGACAGGGCAGTACCCAGCATTTT,CASSLVGQGSTQHF
TRBV28,NA,TRBJ2-1,TRBD2,TGTGCCAGCAGTCCTATGGGACTAATCTACAATGAGCAGTTCTTC,CASSPMGLIYNEQFF
TRBV18,once,TRBJ1-1,TRBD1,TGTGCCAGCTCAGGACAGGGCCTATCGAACACTGAAGCTTTCTTT,CASSGQGLSNTEAFF
TRBV6-4,few,TRBJ2-1,TRBD2,TGTGCCAGCAGTGTACAACTAGCGGACTACAATGAGCAGTTCTTC,CASSVQLADYNEQFF
TRBV3-1/TRBV3-2,NA,TRBJ1-6,TRBD1,TGTGCCAGCAGCCCCAGGGGGCGGCGGGATTCACCCCTCCACTTT,CASSPRGRRDSPLHF
TRBV5-5,NA,TRBJ2-5,TRBD2,TGTGCCAGCAGCTTCATGCGGGGGGGCCGCGAGACCCAGTACTTC,CASSFMRGGRETQYF
TRBV19,NA,TRBJ2-7,NA,TGTGCCAGTAGTAGCTGGGACGGCTACGAGCAGTACTTC,CASSSWDGYEQYF